This T cell receptor beta chain was observed in a study of cytomegalovirus exposure and HLA in healthy donors. Study results and caveats: When a later analysis compared HLA-associated TCR beta chains with equally common others, the HLA-associated chains turned out to be more clonally expanded and to have lower generation probabilities.

About this clone itself: The antigen remains unidentified.

Donors sampled were nominally healthy, though unrecorded immune exposures were likely. V was trimmed by 5 bases and J by 3 bases, leaving 9 bases between them. Germline CDR1 MNHEY, CDR2 SMNVEV (reference sequence). The CDR3 runs 13 residues. Use of 60 Vbeta and 13 Jbeta primers characterized the PCR. The method was immunoSEQ multiplex PCR; TCRdb's version includes in-frame clones alone and lacks a portion of them. The table lists some 54,000 clones, approximately 73% of them singletons, with 2.5% to 3% in the top ten. The sequence came from a man between 18 and 29 years old in good health and CMV-seronegative. The chain has TRBV27 and TRBJ2-3; possible D gene TRBD2, 6 bases. What was sequenced was PBMCs. This CDR3 is CASSKEGTDTQYF. The DNA for the CDR3 is TGTGCCAGCAGTAAGGAGGGAACAGATACGCAGTATTTT.